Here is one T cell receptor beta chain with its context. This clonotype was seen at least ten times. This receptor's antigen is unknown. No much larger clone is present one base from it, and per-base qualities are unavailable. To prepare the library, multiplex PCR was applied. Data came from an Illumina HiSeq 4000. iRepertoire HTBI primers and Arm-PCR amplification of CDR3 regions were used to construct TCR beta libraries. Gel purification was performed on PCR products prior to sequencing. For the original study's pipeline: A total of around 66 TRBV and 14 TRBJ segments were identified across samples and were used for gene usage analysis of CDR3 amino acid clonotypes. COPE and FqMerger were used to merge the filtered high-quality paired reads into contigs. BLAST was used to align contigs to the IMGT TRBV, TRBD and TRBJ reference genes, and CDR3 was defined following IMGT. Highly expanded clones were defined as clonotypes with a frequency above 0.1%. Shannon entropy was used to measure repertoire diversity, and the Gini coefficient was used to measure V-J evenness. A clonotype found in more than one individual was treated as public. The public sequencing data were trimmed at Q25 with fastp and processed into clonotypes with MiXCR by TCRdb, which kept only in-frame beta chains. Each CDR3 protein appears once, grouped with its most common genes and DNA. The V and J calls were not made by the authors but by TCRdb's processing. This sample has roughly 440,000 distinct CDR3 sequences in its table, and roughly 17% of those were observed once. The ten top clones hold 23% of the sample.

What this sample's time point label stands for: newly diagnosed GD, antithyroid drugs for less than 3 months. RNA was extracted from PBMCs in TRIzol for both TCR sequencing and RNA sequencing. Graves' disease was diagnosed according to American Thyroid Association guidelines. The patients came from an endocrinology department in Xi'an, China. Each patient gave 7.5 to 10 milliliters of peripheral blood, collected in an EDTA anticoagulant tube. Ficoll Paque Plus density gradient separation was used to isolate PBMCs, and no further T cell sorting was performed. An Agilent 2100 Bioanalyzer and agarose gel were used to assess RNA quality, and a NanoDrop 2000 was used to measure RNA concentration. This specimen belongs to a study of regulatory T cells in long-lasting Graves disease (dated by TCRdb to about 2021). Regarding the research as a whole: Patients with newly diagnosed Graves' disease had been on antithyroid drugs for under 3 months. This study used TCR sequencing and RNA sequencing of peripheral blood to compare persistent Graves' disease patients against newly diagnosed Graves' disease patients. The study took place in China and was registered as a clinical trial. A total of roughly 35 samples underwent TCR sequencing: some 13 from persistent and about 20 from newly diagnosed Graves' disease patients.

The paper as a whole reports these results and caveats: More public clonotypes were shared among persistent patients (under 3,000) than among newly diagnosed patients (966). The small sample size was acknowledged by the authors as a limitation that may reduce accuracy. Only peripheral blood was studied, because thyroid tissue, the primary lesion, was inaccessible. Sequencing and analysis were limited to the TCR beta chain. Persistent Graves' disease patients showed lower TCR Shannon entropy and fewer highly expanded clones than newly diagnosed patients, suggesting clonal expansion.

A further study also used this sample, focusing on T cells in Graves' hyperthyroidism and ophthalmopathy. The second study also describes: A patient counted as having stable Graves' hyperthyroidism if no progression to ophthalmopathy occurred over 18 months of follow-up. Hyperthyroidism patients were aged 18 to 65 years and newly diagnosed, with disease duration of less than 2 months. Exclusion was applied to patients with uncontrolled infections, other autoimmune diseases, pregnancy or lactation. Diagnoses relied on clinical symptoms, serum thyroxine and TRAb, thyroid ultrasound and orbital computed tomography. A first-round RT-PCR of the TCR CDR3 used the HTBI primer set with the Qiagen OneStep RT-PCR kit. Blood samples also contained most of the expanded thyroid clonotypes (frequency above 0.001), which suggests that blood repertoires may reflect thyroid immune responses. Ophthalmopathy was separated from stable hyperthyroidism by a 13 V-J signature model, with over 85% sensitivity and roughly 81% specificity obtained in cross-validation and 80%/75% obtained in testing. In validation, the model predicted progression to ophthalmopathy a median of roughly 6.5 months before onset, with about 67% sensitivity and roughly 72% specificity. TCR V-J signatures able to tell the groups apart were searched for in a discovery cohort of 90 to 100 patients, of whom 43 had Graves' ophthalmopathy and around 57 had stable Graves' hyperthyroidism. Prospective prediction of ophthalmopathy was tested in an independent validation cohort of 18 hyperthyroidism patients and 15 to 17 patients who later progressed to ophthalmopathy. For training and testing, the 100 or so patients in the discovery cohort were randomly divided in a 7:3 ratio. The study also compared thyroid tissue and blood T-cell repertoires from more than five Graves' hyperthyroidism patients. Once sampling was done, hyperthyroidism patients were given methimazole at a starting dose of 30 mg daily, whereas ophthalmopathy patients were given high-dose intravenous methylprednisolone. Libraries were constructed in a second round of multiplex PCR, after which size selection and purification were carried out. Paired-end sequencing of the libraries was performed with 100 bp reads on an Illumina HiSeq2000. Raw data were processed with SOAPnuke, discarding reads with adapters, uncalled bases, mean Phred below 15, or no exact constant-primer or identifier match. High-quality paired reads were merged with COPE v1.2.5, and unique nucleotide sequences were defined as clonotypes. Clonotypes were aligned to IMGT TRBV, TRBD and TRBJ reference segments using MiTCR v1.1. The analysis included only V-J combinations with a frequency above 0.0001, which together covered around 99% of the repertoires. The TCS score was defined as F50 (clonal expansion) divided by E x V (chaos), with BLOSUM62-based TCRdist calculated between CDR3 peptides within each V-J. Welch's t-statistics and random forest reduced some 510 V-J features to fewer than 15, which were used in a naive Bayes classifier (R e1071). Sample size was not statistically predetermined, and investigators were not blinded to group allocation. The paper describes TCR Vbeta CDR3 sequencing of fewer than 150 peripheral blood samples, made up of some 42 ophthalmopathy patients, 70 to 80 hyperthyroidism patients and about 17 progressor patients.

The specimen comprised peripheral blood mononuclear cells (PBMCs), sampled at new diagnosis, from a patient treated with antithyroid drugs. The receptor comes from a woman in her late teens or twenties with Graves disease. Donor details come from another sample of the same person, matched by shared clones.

CDR3 reads: CSATFGGGADTQYF. The base sequence is TGCAGTGCTACCTTTGGAGGGGGAGCAGATACGCAGTATTTT. The rearranged chain carries TRBV20-1 and TRBJ2-3; the D gene is tentatively TRBD1 or TRBD2, each matching 6 bases. The CDR3 numbers 14 residues from cysteine through phenylalanine. Only the CDR3 region is kept as DNA, spanning 42 bases read in frame from base 1. The germline V gene (reference sequence) supplies CDR1 DFQATT and CDR2 SNEGSKA. Between the V and J ends, shortened by 4 bases and 4 bases respectively, the junction contains 15 bases.